This paragraph reports one T cell receptor beta chain. The sample comes from a study of Graves' ophthalmopathy and Graves' hyperthyroidism. The CDR3 extends over 16 amino acids. Germline trimming cut 6 bases from V and 2 bases from J; bases unmatched to any gene: 12. Germline-derived CDR1 and CDR2 are MDHEN and SYDVKM. As the template, RNA transcripts were used to amplify TCR beta CDR3 regions. First-round RT-PCR with HTBI primers preceded a second-round multiplex PCR. Each CDR3 protein is one row after TCRdb ran MiXCR on the multiplex PCR reads. The sample lists a few hundred thousand distinct CDR3 sequences; under 20% were seen once. Ophthalmopathy cases showed moderate-to-severe activity, scoring CAS ≥3 and NOSPECS ≥4, with duration under 3 months. Patients were excluded if they had other autoimmune diseases or uncontrolled infections, and likewise if pregnancy or lactation applied.

The TCR was taken from an adult man with Graves' ophthalmopathy. V is TRBV28 and J is TRBJ2-5, with TRBD2 identical over 7 bases. The sample consisted of peripheral blood. CDR3 amino acids: CASSSRGLVPQETQYF. The DNA of the CDR3 is TGTGCCAGCAGCTCGCGAGGACTAGTACCACAAGAGACCCAGTACTTC.